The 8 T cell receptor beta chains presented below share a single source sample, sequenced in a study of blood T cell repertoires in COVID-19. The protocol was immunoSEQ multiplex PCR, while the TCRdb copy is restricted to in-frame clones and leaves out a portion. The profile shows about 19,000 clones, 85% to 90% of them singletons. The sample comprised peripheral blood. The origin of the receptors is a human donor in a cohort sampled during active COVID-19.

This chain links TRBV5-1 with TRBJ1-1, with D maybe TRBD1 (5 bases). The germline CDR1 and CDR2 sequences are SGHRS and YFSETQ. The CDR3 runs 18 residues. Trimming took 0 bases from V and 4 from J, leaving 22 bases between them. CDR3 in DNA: TGCGCCAGCAGCTTGGCCAGTCAAGCGGCCCGCGGGACCACTGAAGCTTTCTTT. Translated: CASSLASQAARGTTEAFF.

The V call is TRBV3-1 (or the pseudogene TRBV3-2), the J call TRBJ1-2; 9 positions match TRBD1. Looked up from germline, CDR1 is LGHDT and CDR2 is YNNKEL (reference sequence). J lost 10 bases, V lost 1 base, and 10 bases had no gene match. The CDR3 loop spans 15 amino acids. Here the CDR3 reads CASSQAQGAHRDYTF. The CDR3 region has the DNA TGTGCCAGCAGCCAAGCACAGGGGGCGCACAGAGACTACACCTTC.

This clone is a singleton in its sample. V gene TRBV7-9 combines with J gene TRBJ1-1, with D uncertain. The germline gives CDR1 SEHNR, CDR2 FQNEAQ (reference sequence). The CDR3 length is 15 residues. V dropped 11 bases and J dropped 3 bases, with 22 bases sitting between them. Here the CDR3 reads CAFPKHFGADTEAFF. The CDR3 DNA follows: TGTGCCTTTCCCAAACATTTCGGAGCGGACACTGAAGCTTTCTTT.

CDR3 coding DNA: TGCGCCAGCAGCCAAGAACGGGGACAGGGGGGGAGCACAGATACGCAGTATTTT. It encodes CASSQERGQGGSTDTQYF. The chain carries TRBV4-1 and TRBJ2-3, with 11 bases identical to TRBD1. Germline CDR1 and CDR2: MGHRA and YSYEKL. The length of the CDR3 is 18 residues. The V and J ends lost 0 bases and 0 bases, in that order; junction bases with no gene match: 5.

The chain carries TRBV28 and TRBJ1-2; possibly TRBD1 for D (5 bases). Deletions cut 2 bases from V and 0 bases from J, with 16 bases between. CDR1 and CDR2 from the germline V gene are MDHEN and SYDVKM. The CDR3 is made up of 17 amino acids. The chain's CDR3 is CASSLLTGAGANYGYTF. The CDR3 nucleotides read TGTGCCAGCAGTTTACTTACAGGCGCGGGGGCTAACTATGGCTACACCTTC.

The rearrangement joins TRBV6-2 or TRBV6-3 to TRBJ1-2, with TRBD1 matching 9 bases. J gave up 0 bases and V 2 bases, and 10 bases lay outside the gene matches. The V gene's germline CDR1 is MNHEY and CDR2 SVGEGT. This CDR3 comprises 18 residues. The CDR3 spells CASSYAGTGSWTNYGYTF. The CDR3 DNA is TGTGCCAGCAGTTACGCGGGGACAGGGTCGTGGACTAACTATGGCTACACCTTC.

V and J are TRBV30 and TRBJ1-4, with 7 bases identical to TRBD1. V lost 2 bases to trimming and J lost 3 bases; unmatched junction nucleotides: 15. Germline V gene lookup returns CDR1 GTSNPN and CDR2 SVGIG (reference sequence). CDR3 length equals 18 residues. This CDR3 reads CAWSNTFGQDGANEKLFF. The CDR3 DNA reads TGTGCCTGGAGTAATACGTTTGGACAGGACGGTGCTAATGAAAAACTGTTTTTT. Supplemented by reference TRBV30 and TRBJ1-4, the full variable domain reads SQTIHQWPATLVQPVGSPLSLECTVEGTSNPNLYWYRQAAGRGLQLLFYSVGIGQISSEVPQNLSASRPQDRQFILSSKKLLLSDSGFYLCAWSNTFGQDGANEKLFFGSGTQLSVL.

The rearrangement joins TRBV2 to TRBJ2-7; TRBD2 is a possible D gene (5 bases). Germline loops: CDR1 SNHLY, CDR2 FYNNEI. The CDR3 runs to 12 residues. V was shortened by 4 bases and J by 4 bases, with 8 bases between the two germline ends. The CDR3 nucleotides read TGTGCCAGCAGTGGGACTCAATACGAGCAGTACTTC. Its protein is CASSGTQYEQYF.